This TCR beta chain was sequenced in a study of cytomegalovirus exposure and HLA in healthy donors. Study results and caveats: Most of the TCR beta V segments (in an earlier analysis) were productive either about 90% or about 30% of the time.

The CDR3 runs to 13 residues. In germline, CDR1 is MDHEN, CDR2 SYDVKM. Between the trimmed V and J ends, which lost 3 bases and 0 bases, there was a span of 5 bases. With respect to this clone: Antigen unknown. Additional DNA sequences in this sample encode the identical CDR3.

The PCR was carried out with 60 Vbeta primers and 13 Jbeta primers. TCRdb's copy holds only in-frame clones and misses some; the assay was immunoSEQ multiplex PCR. The data show roughly 140,000 clones, 60% to 80% seen once. The V and J genes are TRBV28 and TRBJ1-2; D gene ambiguous. The source of this sequence is a woman aged 25 to 39 in good health and CMV-seronegative. Sequencing used PBMCs. The CDR3 DNA sequence: TGTGCCAGCAGTTTGAGGCCTAACTATGGCTACACCTTC. This translates into CASSLRPNYGYTF.